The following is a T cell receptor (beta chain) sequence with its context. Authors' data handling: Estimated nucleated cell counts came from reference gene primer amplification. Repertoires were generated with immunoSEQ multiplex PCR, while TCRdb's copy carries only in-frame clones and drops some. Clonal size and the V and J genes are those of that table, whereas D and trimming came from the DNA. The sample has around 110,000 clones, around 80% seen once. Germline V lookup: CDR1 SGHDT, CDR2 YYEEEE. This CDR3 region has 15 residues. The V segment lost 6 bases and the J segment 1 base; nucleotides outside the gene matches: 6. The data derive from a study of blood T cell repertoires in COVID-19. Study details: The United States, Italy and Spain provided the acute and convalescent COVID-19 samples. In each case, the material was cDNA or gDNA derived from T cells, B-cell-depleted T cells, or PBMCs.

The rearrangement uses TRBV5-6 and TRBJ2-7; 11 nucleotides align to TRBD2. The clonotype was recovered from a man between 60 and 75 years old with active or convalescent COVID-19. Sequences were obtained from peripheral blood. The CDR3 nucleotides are TGTGCCAGCACCCTAACTAGCGGGAGTTCCTACGAGCAGTACTTC. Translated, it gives CASTLTSGSSYEQYF.